Below, 23 T cell receptor beta chains from the same sample are listed, as sequenced in a study of Graves' ophthalmopathy and Graves' hyperthyroidism. For repertoire sequencing, the TCR beta CDR3 regions were amplified from RNA transcripts. Scientists carried out first-round RT-PCR using HTBI primers and then a second-round multiplex PCR. One entry per CDR3 protein, called by TCRdb with MiXCR from the multiplex PCR reads. Of approximately 1.2 million distinct CDR3 sequences listed, about 40% are singletons. The specimen was peripheral blood or thyroid tissue (not recorded which). These receptors came from an adult man with Graves' hyperthyroidism.

This clonotype was seen only a few times. The V call is TRBV11-2, the J call TRBJ1-3, with TRBD1 as a possible D gene (6 bases). V was trimmed by 0 bases and J by 4 bases, leaving 13 bases between them. The germline CDR1 and CDR2 sequences are SGHAT and FQNNGV. CDR3 length: 16 amino acids. The CDR3 DNA reads TGTGCCAGCAGCTTAGAAAGACAGGCGCCCGGAAACACCATATATTTT. It translates to CASSLERQAPGNTIYF.

This clonotype was detected many times. The V gene is TRBV20-1, the J gene TRBJ1-6; D is unresolved. Germline-derived CDR1 and CDR2 are DFQATT and SNEGSKA (reference sequence). Trimming left V 3 bases short and J 10 bases short, with 13 bases between. This CDR3 has 13 residues. The DNA of the CDR3 is TGCAGTGCTAGTATCAGCGTAAACTCACCCCTCCACTTT. Amino acid sequence: CSASISVNSPLHF.

This clonotype was recorded at least ten times. This chain uses TRBV7-9 with TRBJ2-7; D is uncertain. V lost 5 bases to trimming and J lost 6 bases, with 14 bases between them. Germline V lookup: CDR1 SEHNR, CDR2 FQNEAQ (reference sequence). This CDR3 contains 13 residues. This chain's CDR3 is CASSTTAVGEQYF. CDR3 in DNA: TGTGCCAGCAGCACAACAGCCGTCGGCGAGCAGTACTTC.

This clonotype was detected a few times. This chain uses TRBV7-9 with TRBJ1-4; D call uncertain. The germline V and J ends were trimmed by 5 bases and 3 bases, with 13 bases remaining between them. CDR3 length: 15 amino acids. Germline-derived CDR1 and CDR2 are SEHNR and FQNEAQ (reference sequence). CDR3 region: CASSQTPASNEKLFF. The DNA of the CDR3 is TGTGCCAGCAGCCAAACCCCGGCCTCTAATGAAAAACTGTTTTTT.

This clonotype showed up many times. This chain links TRBV19 with TRBJ1-5, with D maybe TRBD1 (6 bases). Trimming pared 2 bases from V and 6 bases from J, leaving 14 bases between. This CDR3 spans 15 amino acids. Germline CDR1 and CDR2: LNHDA and SQIVND (reference sequence). This chain's CDR3 is CASSIWGRRGQPQHF. The CDR3 DNA sequence: TGTGCCAGTAGTATATGGGGGCGTCGGGGTCAGCCCCAGCATTTT.

The chain joins TRBV7-7 to TRBJ2-5, with TRBD2 matching 13 bases. This CDR3 has 16 amino acids. With V trimmed by 6 bases and J by 3 bases, 7 bases remained unmatched. CDR1 is SSHAT, CDR2 FNYEAQ, per germline (reference sequence). The CDR3 protein is CASSDPGLAGKETQYF. The CDR3 coding sequence is TGTGCCAGCAGTGACCCGGGACTAGCGGGAAAAGAGACCCAGTACTTC.

V and J are TRBV6-1 and TRBJ1-1; 8 bases map to TRBD1. V trimming: 6 bases; J trimming: 7 bases; junction bases outside the gene matches: 7. Germline lookup yields CDR1 MNHNS and CDR2 SASEGT. The CDR3 length is 13 residues. DNA of the CDR3: TGTGCCAGCAGCGGATTGGGGACAGGTGAAGCTTTCTTT. Translation gives CASSGLGTGEAFF.

This clonotype has more than one count but fewer than ten. J is TRBJ2-7 and V is TRBV4-1; a possible D gene is TRBD2 (6 bases). The CDR3 spans 15 residues. Deletions cut 1 base from V and 0 bases from J, with 10 bases between. CDR1 is MGHRA and CDR2 is YSYEKL in the germline V gene. The CDR3 sequence is CASSQASETSYEQYF. The CDR3 nucleotides read TGCGCCAGCAGCCAAGCTAGCGAAACCTCCTACGAGCAGTACTTC.

This clonotype was picked up one time. The genes are TRBV7-8 and TRBJ1-5; 11 bases are shared with TRBD1. This CDR3 has 17 residues. The germline gives CDR1 SGHVS, CDR2 FQNEAQ. Trimming removed 5 bases from V and 0 bases from J; junction bases left unmatched: 6. Here the CDR3 DNA reads TGTGCCAGCAGCGGCCGGGACAGGGGGAATAGCAATCAGCCCCAGCATTTT. It translates to CASSGRDRGNSNQPQHF.

Only a few counts were recorded for this clonotype. V usage is TRBV6-1 and J usage is TRBJ1-1, with D hard to call. The V end lost 7 bases, the J end lost 2 bases, and 14 bases lay between the germline ends. CDR3 size: 14 residues. In germline, CDR1 is MNHNS, CDR2 SASEGT. The CDR3 protein is CASTISELNTEAFF. In DNA, the CDR3 is TGTGCCAGCACCATTTCGGAGTTAAACACTGAAGCTTTCTTT.

The chain carries TRBV7-8 and TRBJ1-4; tentatively, D is TRBD1 (6 bases). CDR1 is SGHVS, CDR2 FQNEAQ, per germline. V was clipped by 5 bases and J by 5 bases, with 12 bases between them. The CDR3 has 14 residues. The CDR3 nucleotides are TGTGCCAGCAGCCGGGACAAGGTCAATGAAAAACTGTTTTTT. This encodes CASSRDKVNEKLFF.

The chain carries TRBV5-5 and TRBJ1-4, with D possibly being TRBD1 (5 bases). CDR1 and CDR2 from the germline V gene are SGHKS and YYEKEE (reference sequence). This CDR3 contains 14 residues. Trimming shortened V by 0 bases and J by 6 bases, and 9 bases separated the two germline ends. In nucleotides, the CDR3 is TGTGCCAGCAGCTTGGAGGGGTACGATGAAAAACTGTTTTTT. Translated: CASSLEGYDEKLFF.

V usage is TRBV7-8 and J usage is TRBJ2-7, with D perhaps matching TRBD2 (6 bases). Germline V lookup: CDR1 SGHVS, CDR2 FQNEAQ. Trimming pared 5 bases from V and 6 bases from J, leaving 17 bases between. The CDR3 sequence is 14 residues long. CDR3 protein: CASSTNRRGGEQYF. The CDR3 bases are TGTGCCAGCAGCACGAACCGGCGGGGTGGCGAGCAGTACTTC.

This clonotype has just a few counts. V and J are TRBV12-3 or TRBV12-4 and TRBJ2-5, with 12 bases aligning to TRBD2. With 5 bases clipped from V and 1 base from J, the junction kept 11 bases outside the gene matches. CDR3 length: 18 residues. CDR3 nucleotides: TGTGCCAGCAGTCCTCGACTAGCGGGGGAAACGGGCCAAGAGACCCAGTACTTC. It encodes CASSPRLAGETGQETQYF.

Concerning this clonotype itself: One base away lies a much larger clone, so this may be a sequencing read error. This chain joins TRBV20-1 and TRBJ2-2; D ambiguous. The CDR3 spans 15 residues. The germline V gene encodes CDR1 DFQATT and CDR2 SNEGSKA (reference sequence). With 8 bases removed from V and 3 bases from J, the gap between germline ends came to 19 bases. The CDR3 here is CSTIQSRTDTGELFF. DNA of the CDR3: TGCAGTACTATCCAGTCTAGAACGGACACCGGGGAGCTGTTTTTT.

This clonotype was detected ten times or more. CDR3 in amino acids: CASSVDAGSNQPQHF. The CDR3 region has the DNA TGTGCCAGCAGCGTAGACGCGGGCAGCAATCAGCCCCAGCATTTT. The chain carries TRBV9 and TRBJ1-5; unclear D gene. Deletions cut 0 bases from V and 1 base from J, with 8 bases between. This CDR3 contains 15 residues. Looked up from germline, CDR1 is SGDLS and CDR2 is YYNGEE.

The rearrangement uses TRBV14 and TRBJ2-7; 12 bases align to TRBD1. J was trimmed by 6 bases and V by 3 bases; bases with no gene match: 9. The germline CDR1 and CDR2 sequences are SGHDN and FVKESK. CDR3 size: 16 residues. The DNA for the CDR3 is TGTGCCAGCAGCCACGGATCTCCGGGACAGGGGGCCGAGCAGTACTTC. Encoded protein: CASSHGSPGQGAEQYF.

CDR3 in amino acids: CASSAYEGLRSPLHF. CDR3 DNA: TGTGCCAGCAGCGCGTATGAGGGATTACGGTCACCCCTCCACTTT. This chain links TRBV9 with TRBJ1-6, with D uncertain. Trimming left V 3 bases short and J 10 bases short, with 17 bases between. CDR3 length equals 15 residues. Germline V lookup: CDR1 SGDLS, CDR2 YYNGEE.

This clonotype turned up a few times. The V call is TRBV28, the J call TRBJ2-7; 8 bases are shared with TRBD1. V shed 6 bases, J shed 7 bases, and the junction held 5 bases outside the gene matches. The CDR3 is 12 residues long. Germline values: CDR1 MDHEN, CDR2 SYDVKM. DNA of the CDR3: TGTGCCAGCAGCAGGGACAGGACGGAGCAGTACTTC. Translated, it gives CASSRDRTEQYF. The variable domain in full, with the rest retrieved from reference TRBV28 and TRBJ2-7, is DVKVTQSSRYLVKRTGEKVFLECVQDMDHENMFWYRQDPGLGLRLIYFSYDVKMKEKGDIPEGYSVSREKKERFSLILESASTNQTSMYLCASSRDRTEQYFGPGTRLTVT.

As regards this clonotype: A read error is possible here, since a much larger clone lies one base away. The chain combines TRBV10-3 with TRBJ2-7; D remains unclear. The CDR3 runs 15 residues. Germline assignment: CDR1 ENHRY and CDR2 SYGVKD. The CDR3 DNA reads TGTGCCATCAGTGAACTTAACAAATACTCCTACAAGCAGTACTTC. This codes for CAISELNKYSYKQYF.

Notes on this clonotype: A read error may be the cause here, since a much bigger clone is one base away. DNA for the CDR3: TGTGGCTGGACGACGGATTATGGCTACACCTTC. It encodes CGWTTDYGYTF. V is TRBV30 and J is TRBJ1-2; no clear D gene. The CDR3 has 11 residues. Per the germline V gene, CDR1 is GTSNPN and CDR2 is SVGIG (reference sequence). The full variable domain, its missing parts supplied by reference TRBV30 and TRBJ1-2, is SQTIHQWPATLVQPVGSPLSLECTVEGTSNPNLYWYRQAAGRGLQLLFYSVGIGQISSEVPQNLSASRPQDRQFILSSKKLLLSDSGFYLCGWTTDYGYTFGSGTRLTVV.

Details on this clonotype: Likely a read error: the CDR3 ends without its conserved phenylalanine or tryptophan. No DNA is shown, since the ends of the CDR3 on it are uncertain; the CDR3 is the one TCRdb lists. CDR3 in amino acids: CASSLGSA. V usage is TRBV7-6 and J usage is TRBJ1-1. Germline V CDR1 and CDR2: SGHVS, FNYEAQ. Termini included, the CDR3 measures 8 amino acids.

Many counts were recorded for this clonotype. V gene TRBV6-5 combines with J gene TRBJ2-7; TRBD1 matches 9 bases. Germline-derived CDR1 and CDR2 are MNHEY and SVGAGI. The CDR3 loop spans 15 amino acids. The V segment lost 0 bases and the J segment 3 bases; nucleotides outside the gene matches: 3. CDR3 sequence reads: CASSYSGQGSYEQYF. The CDR3, as DNA: TGTGCCAGCAGTTACTCCGGACAGGGGAGCTACGAGCAGTACTTC.